This T cell receptor beta chain was sequenced during a study of beta chain features in type 1 diabetes (dated by TCRdb to the late 2010s). For the wider study: Patients and healthy donors did not differ in mean age, gender distribution, total cell number or subset yield. Regulatory and stem cell-like memory subsets were isolated from only 8 patients and about 8 healthy donors, whereas naive and central memory subsets came from all 28 donors. In the study, recently diagnosed type 1 diabetes patients and matched healthy donors were compared on the TCRB repertoires of their sorted circulating CD4+ T cell subsets. A total of just under 110,000,000 sorted cells were examined across all samples, and RNA yield correlated strongly with the number of cells per subset.

Results and caveats for the whole study, not just this receptor: PCR may preferentially amplify shorter templates, but because patient and control samples were amplified and corrected together, any resulting skew would affect both groups equally. Patients with type 1 diabetes made fewer insertions and deleted more nucleotides at VDJ recombination sites, implying thymic rearrangement abnormalities. Type 1 diabetes patients showed a moderate but significant shortening of TCRB CDR3 length in all four CD4+ subsets. Naive, central memory and regulatory TCRB repertoires appeared more similar among patients than among healthy donors. Because small numbers of individuals were included in the HLA sub-analyses, any influence of HLA type on TCRB rearrangement was left unresolved. Because cDNA was sequenced instead of genomic DNA, highly expressing activated cells could be over-represented, though the groups showed no difference in activation or CD3 levels.

The CDR3, from cysteine to phenylalanine, totals 18 residues. Only CDR3 DNA remains: 54 bases, in frame from the first base. Here V drops 2 bases and J drops 4 bases, and the junction holds 12 bases not matched to any gene. As encoded in the germline V gene, CDR1 is SGDLS while CDR2 is YYNGEE. The High Capacity cDNA Reverse Transcription Kit was used to reverse transcribe all of the isolated RNA, meaning that expressed TCRB transcripts were what got sequenced. Deep immunoSEQ sequencing was performed on naive, central memory and regulatory T cell samples, with an average of roughly 3.3 million total reads per sample. Sorted cells were lysed in RLT buffer, and RNA was extracted using DNase-treated RNeasy Micro or Mini kits according to cell number. Each cell subset was processed separately to prevent cross-contamination, with patient and healthy donor samples processed together. TCRB sequences were amplified from cDNA with the immunoSEQ multiplex PCR, producing 87-bp fragments spanning the CDR3 region. The amplicons were sequenced using the Illumina HiSeq platform. For the original study's pipeline: PCR bias was computationally corrected using synthetic template baselines, reads within Hamming distance 2 were collapsed, and singletons that could not be merged were discarded. Reads were aligned against IMGT to assign V, D and J genes, CDR3 length and insertions or deletions at six rearrangement sites. Within each subset, clonotype counts were normalized to sorted cell number, and only after that were true diversity and Gini coefficients computed with the tcR R package. The overlap coefficient, calculated on TCRB nucleotide sequences, was used to quantify repertoire sharing. TCRdb re-hosts the immuneACCESS table, in-frame sequences only. Its copies lack some clones; in the studies checked, an unresolved V gene accounts for under half of them, and the cause for the rest is not known. V and J calls and clone size are given by that table; D and trimming were obtained from the DNA. The sample data list some 300,000 clones, and 7% to 9% of these were observed just once. Roughly 1% of the sample is in the top ten clones.

Each donor gave one peripheral blood draw, roughly 110 mL on average, collected into heparinised tubes. A BD FACSAria II and a panel including CD45RO, CCR7, CD25, CD127, CD95 and CD27 were used to sort naive, central memory, regulatory and stem cell-like memory CD4+ T cells. All sorted populations exceeded 98% purity. Right away, PBMCs were isolated by Lymphoprep density gradient centrifugation and were stained directly, with no culture step. So that batch effects would be minimized, each experiment stained and sorted samples in pairs, pairing one healthy donor with one patient. As regards this clone: Its recognized antigen is unknown. No much larger clone exists at a distance of one base, and base qualities are not known.

Sequencing was done on a sample of central memory CD4+ T cells from blood. This sequence originates from a woman between 18 and 29 years old in good health. The chain employs TRBV9 and TRBJ2-1, with 10 bases in between that match TRBD2. This receptor carries the CDR3 CASSVPGLAPGVYNEQFF. The nucleotides are TGTGCCAGCAGCGTCCCGGGACTAGCGCCTGGGGTTTACAATGAGCAGTTCTTC.